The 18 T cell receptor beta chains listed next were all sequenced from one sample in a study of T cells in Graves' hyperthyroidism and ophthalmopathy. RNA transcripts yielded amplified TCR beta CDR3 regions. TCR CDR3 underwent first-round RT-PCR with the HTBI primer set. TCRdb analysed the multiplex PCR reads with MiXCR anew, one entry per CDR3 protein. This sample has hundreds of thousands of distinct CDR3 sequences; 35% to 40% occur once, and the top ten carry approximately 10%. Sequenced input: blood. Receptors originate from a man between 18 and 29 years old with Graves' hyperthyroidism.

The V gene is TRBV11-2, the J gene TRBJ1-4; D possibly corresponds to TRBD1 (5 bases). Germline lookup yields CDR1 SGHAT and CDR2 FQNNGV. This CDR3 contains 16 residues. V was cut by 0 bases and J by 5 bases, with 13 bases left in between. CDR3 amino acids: CASSLDPGRGNEKLFF. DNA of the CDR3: TGTGCCAGCAGCTTAGACCCGGGACGGGGGAATGAAAAACTGTTTTTT.

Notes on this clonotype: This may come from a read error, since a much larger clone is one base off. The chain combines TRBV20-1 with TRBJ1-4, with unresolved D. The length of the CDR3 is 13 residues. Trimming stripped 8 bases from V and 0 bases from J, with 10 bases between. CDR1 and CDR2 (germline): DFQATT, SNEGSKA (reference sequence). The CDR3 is CSTPLPTNEKLFF. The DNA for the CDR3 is TGCAGTACCCCCCTTCCAACTAATGAAAAACTGTTTTTT.

CDR3 region: CSATLDSRGTYEQYF. The CDR3 DNA reads as TGCAGTGCCACCCTTGACAGTCGAGGGACCTACGAGCAGTACTTC. This chain connects TRBV20-1 to TRBJ2-7; D possibly matches TRBD1 or TRBD2 (5 bases each). The CDR3 totals 15 residues. Trimming shortened V by 6 bases and J by 2 bases, and 20 bases separated the two germline ends. Germline loops: CDR1 DFQATT, CDR2 SNEGSKA (reference sequence).

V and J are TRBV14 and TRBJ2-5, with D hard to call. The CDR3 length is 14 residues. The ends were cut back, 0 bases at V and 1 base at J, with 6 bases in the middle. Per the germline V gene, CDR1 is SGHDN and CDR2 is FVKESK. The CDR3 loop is CASSQEIAQETQYF. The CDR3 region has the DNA TGTGCCAGCAGCCAAGAGATCGCCCAAGAGACCCAGTACTTC.

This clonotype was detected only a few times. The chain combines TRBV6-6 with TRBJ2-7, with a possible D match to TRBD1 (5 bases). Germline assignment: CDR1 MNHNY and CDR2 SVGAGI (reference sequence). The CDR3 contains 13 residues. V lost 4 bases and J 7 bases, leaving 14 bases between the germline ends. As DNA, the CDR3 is TGTGCCAGCAGTTTTGAAGGGGTACGGGAGCAGTACTTC. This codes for CASSFEGVREQYF.

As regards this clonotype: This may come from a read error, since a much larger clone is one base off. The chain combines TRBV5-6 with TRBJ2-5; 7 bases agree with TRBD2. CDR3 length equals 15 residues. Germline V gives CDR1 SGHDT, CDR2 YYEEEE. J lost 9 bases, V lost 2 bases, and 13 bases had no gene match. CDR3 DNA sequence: TGTGCCAGCAGCTTAGGCGGGAGAGGCCTTGAGGCCCAGTACTTC. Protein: CASSLGGRGLEAQYF. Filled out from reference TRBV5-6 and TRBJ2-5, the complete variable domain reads DAGVTQSPTHLIKTRGQQVTLRCSPKSGHDTVSWYQQALGQGPQFIFQYYEEEERQRGNFPDRFSGHQFPNYSSELNVNALLLGDSALYLCASSLGGRGLEAQYFGPGTRLLVL.

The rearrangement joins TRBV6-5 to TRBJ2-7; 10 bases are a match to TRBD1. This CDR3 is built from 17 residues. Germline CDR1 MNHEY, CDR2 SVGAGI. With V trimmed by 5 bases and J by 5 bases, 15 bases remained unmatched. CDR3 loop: CASSPRGTRQGANEQYF. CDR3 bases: TGTGCCAGCAGTCCCCGAGGCACCAGACAGGGGGCCAACGAGCAGTACTTC.

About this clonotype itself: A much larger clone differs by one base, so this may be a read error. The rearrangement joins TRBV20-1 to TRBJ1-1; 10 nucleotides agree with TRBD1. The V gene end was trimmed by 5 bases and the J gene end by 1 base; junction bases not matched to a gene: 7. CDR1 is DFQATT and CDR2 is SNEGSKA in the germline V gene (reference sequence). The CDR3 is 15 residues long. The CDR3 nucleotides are TGCAGTGCTCCGTCCCGGGACAGGGGGAACACTGAAGCTTTCTTT. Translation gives CSAPSRDRGNTEAFF.

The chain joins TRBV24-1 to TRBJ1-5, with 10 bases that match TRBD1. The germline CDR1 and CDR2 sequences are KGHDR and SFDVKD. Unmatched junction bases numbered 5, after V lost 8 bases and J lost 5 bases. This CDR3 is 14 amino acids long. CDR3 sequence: CATTIGQGDQPQHF. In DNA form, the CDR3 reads TGTGCCACCACTATCGGACAGGGGGATCAGCCCCAGCATTTT.

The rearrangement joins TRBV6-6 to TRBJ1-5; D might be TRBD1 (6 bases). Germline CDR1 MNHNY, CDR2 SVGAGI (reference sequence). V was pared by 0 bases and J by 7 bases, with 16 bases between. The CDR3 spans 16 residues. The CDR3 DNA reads TGTGCCAGCAGTTACTCCGACACAGGGATCGGGCAGCCCCAGCATTTT. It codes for CASSYSDTGIGQPQHF.

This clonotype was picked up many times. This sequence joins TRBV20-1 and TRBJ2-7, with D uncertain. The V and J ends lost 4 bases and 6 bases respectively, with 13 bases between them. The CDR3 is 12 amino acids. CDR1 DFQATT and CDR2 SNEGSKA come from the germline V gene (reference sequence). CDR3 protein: CSATVLGPEQYF. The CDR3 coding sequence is TGCAGTGCTACGGTCCTCGGCCCCGAGCAGTACTTC.

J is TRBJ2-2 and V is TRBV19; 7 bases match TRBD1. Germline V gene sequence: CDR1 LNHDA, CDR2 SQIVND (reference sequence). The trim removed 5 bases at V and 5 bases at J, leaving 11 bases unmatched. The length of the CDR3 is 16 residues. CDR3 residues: CASSPTGAMLTGELFF. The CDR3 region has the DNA TGTGCCAGTAGTCCCACAGGGGCAATGTTAACCGGGGAGCTGTTTTTT.

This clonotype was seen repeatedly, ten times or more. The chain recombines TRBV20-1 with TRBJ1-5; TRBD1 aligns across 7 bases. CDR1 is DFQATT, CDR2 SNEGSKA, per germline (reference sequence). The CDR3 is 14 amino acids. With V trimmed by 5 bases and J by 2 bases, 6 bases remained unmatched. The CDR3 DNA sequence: TGCAGTGCTGGGACAGTTTGGGGCAATCAGCCCCAGCATTTT. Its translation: CSAGTVWGNQPQHF.

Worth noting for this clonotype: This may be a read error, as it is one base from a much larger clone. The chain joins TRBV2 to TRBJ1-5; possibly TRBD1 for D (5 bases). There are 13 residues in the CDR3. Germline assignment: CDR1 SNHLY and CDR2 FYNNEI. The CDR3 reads CSSRDQIDQPQHF. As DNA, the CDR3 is TGTTCCAGCAGGGATCAGATCGATCAGCCCCAGCATTTT. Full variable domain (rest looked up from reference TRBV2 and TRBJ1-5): EPEVTQTPSHQVTQMGQEVILRCVPISNHLYFYWYRQILGQKVEFLVSFYNNEISEKSEIFDDQFSVERPDGSNFTLKIRSTKLEDSAMYFCSSRDQIDQPQHFGDGTRLSIL.

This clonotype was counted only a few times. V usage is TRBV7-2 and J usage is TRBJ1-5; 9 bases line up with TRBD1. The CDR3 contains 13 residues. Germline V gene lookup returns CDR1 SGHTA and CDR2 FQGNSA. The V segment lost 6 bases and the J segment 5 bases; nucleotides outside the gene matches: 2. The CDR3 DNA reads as TGTGCCAGCAGTGACAGGGGGTATCAGCCCCAGCATTTT. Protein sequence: CASSDRGYQPQHF.

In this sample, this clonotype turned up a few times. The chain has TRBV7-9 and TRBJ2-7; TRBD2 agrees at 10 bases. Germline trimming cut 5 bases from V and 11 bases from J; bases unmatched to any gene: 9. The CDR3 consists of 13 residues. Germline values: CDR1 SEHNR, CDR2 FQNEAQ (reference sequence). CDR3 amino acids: CASSTASGRYEYF. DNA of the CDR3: TGTGCCAGCAGCACCGCTAGCGGGAGATATGAGTACTTC.

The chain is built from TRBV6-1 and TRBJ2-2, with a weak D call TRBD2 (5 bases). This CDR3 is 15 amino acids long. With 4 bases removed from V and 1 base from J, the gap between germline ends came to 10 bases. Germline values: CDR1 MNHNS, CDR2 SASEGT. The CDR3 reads CASSVSGMNTGELFF. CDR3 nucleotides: TGTGCCAGCAGTGTCTCGGGGATGAACACCGGGGAGCTGTTTTTT.

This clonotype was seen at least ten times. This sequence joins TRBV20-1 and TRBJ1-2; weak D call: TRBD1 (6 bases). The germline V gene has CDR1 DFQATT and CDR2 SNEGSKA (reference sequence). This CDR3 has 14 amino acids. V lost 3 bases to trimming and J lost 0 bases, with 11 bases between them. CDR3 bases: TGCAGTGCTAGGGGGGCAGGGTCTAACTATGGCTACACCTTC. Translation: CSARGAGSNYGYTF.